These 7 T cell receptor beta chains share one sample of origin, sequenced in a study of identical twins. TCRdb reanalysed the 5' RACE reads using MiXCR and keeps one entry per CDR3 protein. This table holds 450,000 or so distinct CDR3 sequences, more than 13% found once. This sample was shared with a second study, whose subject was yellow fever vaccine responses in identical twins.

Material: CD4+ T cells sorted from blood. The receptors were gathered from a woman between 18 and 29 years old in good health.

J is TRBJ2-5 and V is TRBV6-5, with 14 positions matching TRBD2. The CDR3 runs 15 residues. Germline V gene data show CDR1 as MNHEY and CDR2 as SVGAGI. Trimming cost V 2 bases and J 7 bases; bases outside gene matches: 3. In DNA, the CDR3 is TGTGCCAGCAGTTACGGGACTAGCGGGAGTGGGACCCAGTACTTC. This codes for CASSYGTSGSGTQYF.

This clonotype appeared a few times. The gene calls are TRBV20-1 and TRBJ2-7; 8 bases fit TRBD2. J was trimmed by 10 bases and V by 8 bases; bases with no gene match: 10. CDR3 size: 11 residues. CDR1 is DFQATT, CDR2 SNEGSKA, per germline (reference sequence). CDR3 residues: CSWTSQTIQYF. The CDR3 nucleotides read TGCAGTTGGACTAGCCAAACCATCCAGTACTTC.

This rearrangement joins TRBV14 to TRBJ2-5; 7 bases fit TRBD1. Looked up from germline, CDR1 is SGHDN and CDR2 is FVKESK. The CDR3 length is 15 residues. The V segment lost 3 bases and the J segment 5 bases; nucleotides outside the gene matches: 9. Here the CDR3 DNA reads TGTGCCAGCAGCCAGCGACGGACAGGCCGCGAGACCCAGTACTTC. As protein: CASSQRRTGRETQYF.

The rearrangement uses TRBV9 and TRBJ2-1; the match to TRBD2 covers 12 bases. Germline V gene sequence: CDR1 SGDLS, CDR2 YYNGEE. Trimming at V came to 0 bases and at J to 9 bases, leaving 7 bases not matched to a gene. The CDR3 extends over 16 amino acids. The CDR3 sequence is CASSVGLAGVIGEQFF. The CDR3 DNA follows: TGTGCCAGCAGCGTAGGACTAGCGGGGGTAATCGGTGAGCAGTTCTTC.

The chain is built from TRBV20-1 and TRBJ2-7, with D perhaps TRBD2 (6 bases). This CDR3 is built from 14 residues. Germline-derived CDR1 and CDR2 are DFQATT and SNEGSKA (reference sequence). V lost 5 bases to trimming and J lost 0 bases, with 14 bases between them. The CDR3 region has the DNA TGCAGTGCTGTAGCGGCCGGGGTCTCCTACGAGCAGTACTTC. This gives the protein CSAVAAGVSYEQYF.

In its sample, this clonotype was seen a few times. The chain recombines TRBV5-1 with TRBJ1-4; D remains unclear. The CDR3 has 13 residues. V was cut by 6 bases and J by 6 bases, with 12 bases left in between. CDR1 SGHRS and CDR2 YFSETQ come from the germline V gene. The CDR3 region has the DNA TGCGCCAGCAATAACTTAAAGGATGAAAAACTGTTTTTT. This gives the protein CASNNLKDEKLFF.

This clonotype was detected many times. The chain links TRBV25-1 to TRBJ2-3; tentative D call: TRBD2 (5 bases). Trimming left V 5 bases short and J 4 bases short, with 10 bases between. The CDR3 runs to 13 residues. Germline CDR1 MGHDK, CDR2 SYGVNS. The DNA of the CDR3 is TGTGCCAGCAGTTTGAGGGCTGCAGATACGCAGTATTTT. Its protein is CASSLRAADTQYF.